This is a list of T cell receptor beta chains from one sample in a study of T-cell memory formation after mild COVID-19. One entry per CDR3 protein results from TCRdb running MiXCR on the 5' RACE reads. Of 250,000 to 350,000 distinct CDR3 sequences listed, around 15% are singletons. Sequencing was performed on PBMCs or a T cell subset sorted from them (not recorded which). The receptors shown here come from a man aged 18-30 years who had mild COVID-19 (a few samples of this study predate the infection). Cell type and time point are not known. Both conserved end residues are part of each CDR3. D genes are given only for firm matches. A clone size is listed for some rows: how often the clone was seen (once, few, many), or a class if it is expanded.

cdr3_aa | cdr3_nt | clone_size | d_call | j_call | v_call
CASSSALLNQPQHF | TGTGCCAGCAGTTCTGCTCTCCTCAATCAGCCCCAGCATTTT | few | . | TRBJ1-5 | TRBV12-3/TRBV12-4
CATSDPGTLETQYF | TGTGCCACCAGTGACCCCGGGACTTTAGAGACCCAGTACTTC | . | . | TRBJ2-5 | TRBV24-1
CSARGQGFSYEQYF | TGCAGTGCTCGGGGACAGGGTTTCTCCTACGAGCAGTACTTC | . | TRBD1 | TRBJ2-7 | TRBV20-1
CASSQDLSRISNQPQHF | TGCGCCAGCAGCCAAGATCTTAGCAGGATCAGCAATCAGCCCCAGCATTTT | . | . | TRBJ1-5 | TRBV4-3
CSAALVRGARFF | TGCAGTGCTGCTCTCGTGCGGGGGGCGCGGTTCTTC | . | TRBD2 | TRBJ2-1 | TRBV20-1
CASSQKSNYGYTF | TGTGCCAGCAGCCAAAAGTCTAACTATGGCTACACCTTC | . | . | TRBJ1-2 | TRBV4-2
CASSYMLPRFNYGYTF | TGTGCCAGCAGTTACATGTTGCCGAGATTCAACTATGGCTACACCTTC | many | . | TRBJ1-2 | TRBV6-2/TRBV6-3
CSADVGRWGRTNYGYTF | TGCAGCGCCGACGTAGGGAGATGGGGACGGACTAACTATGGCTACACCTTC | . | . | TRBJ1-2 | TRBV29-1
CASSLVPGLAGGSYEQYF | TGCGCCAGCAGCTTGGTCCCGGGACTAGCGGGGGGGTCCTACGAGCAGTACTTC | few | TRBD2 | TRBJ2-7 | TRBV5-1
CSALHRAYGYTF | TGCAGTGCTCTCCACAGGGCCTATGGCTACACCTTC | few | . | TRBJ1-2 | TRBV20-1
CASSLGALVGSGANVLTF | TGTGCCAGCAGTCTCGGGGCCCTGGTCGGATCTGGGGCCAACGTCCTGACTTTC | . | . | TRBJ2-6 | TRBV3-1
CASSLPMGTGRTETQYF | TGTGCCAGCAGTTTACCCATGGGGACAGGGAGGACAGAGACCCAGTACTTC | . | TRBD1 | TRBJ2-5 | TRBV12-3/TRBV12-4
CASSYSQGVGTEAFF | TGTGCCAGCAGTTACAGCCAGGGGGTGGGGACTGAAGCTTTCTTT | . | TRBD1 | TRBJ1-1 | TRBV6-2/TRBV6-3
CASSQGDTQYF | TGTGCCAGCAGTCAAGGAGATACGCAGTATTTT | many | . | TRBJ2-3 | TRBV4-2
CASNPLGQLNEQFF | TGTGCCAGCAATCCACTCGGGCAGCTCAATGAGCAGTTCTTC | . | . | TRBJ2-1 | TRBV12-3/TRBV12-4
CASRSQQGGGYTF | TGTGCCAGCAGATCACAGCAGGGGGGGGGCTACACCTTC | . | TRBD1 | TRBJ1-2 | TRBV12-3/TRBV12-4
CASSDIGMDQPQHF | TGTGCCAGCAGTGACATAGGGATGGATCAGCCCCAGCATTTT | . | . | TRBJ1-5 | TRBV2
CASSLGTGEAFF | TGTGCCAGCAGCCTGGGGACAGGTGAAGCTTTCTTT | few | TRBD1 | TRBJ1-1 | TRBV4-2
CASSQGAAGDIQYF | TGTGCCAGCAGCCAAGGGGCAGCGGGAGACATTCAGTACTTC | . | TRBD2 | TRBJ2-4 | TRBV4-2
CASSYAGLYEQYF | TGTGCCAGCAGTTATGCGGGGCTCTACGAGCAGTACTTC | . | . | TRBJ2-7 | TRBV27
CSARFGFYNEQFF | TGCAGTGCTAGATTCGGGTTTTACAATGAGCAGTTCTTC | . | . | TRBJ2-1 | TRBV20-1
CASEPQAIPYGYTF | TGTGCCAGTGAGCCCCAGGCCATTCCCTATGGCTACACCTTC | few | . | TRBJ1-2 | TRBV28
CASSQDRLRYTF | TGCGCCAGCAGCCAAGATCGTTTGAGGTACACCTTC | . | . | TRBJ1-2 | TRBV4-3
CASSPYSGYEQYF | TGTGCCAGCAGCCCGTACTCCGGGTACGAGCAGTACTTC | few | . | TRBJ2-7 | TRBV7-2
CASSESGTNTEAFF | TGTGCCAGCAGTGAAAGCGGCACGAACACTGAAGCTTTCTTT | . | . | TRBJ1-1 | TRBV2
CASSYPLRGVGGPGEQFF | TGTGCCAGCAGTTACCCCCTCCGAGGGGTCGGGGGGCCCGGTGAGCAGTTCTTC | few | . | TRBJ2-1 | TRBV6-5
CASSPSWVTGELFF | TGTGCCAGCAGCCCCTCGTGGGTAACCGGGGAGCTGTTTTTT | few | . | TRBJ2-2 | TRBV7-2
CASSQRSQSSPLHF | TGTGCCAGCAGTCAAAGGTCCCAGAGTTCACCCCTCCACTTT | few | . | TRBJ1-6 | TRBV2
CASSQQVDRGRETQYF | TGTGCCAGCAGCCAGCAGGTGGACAGGGGTCGGGAGACCCAGTACTTC | few | TRBD1 | TRBJ2-5 | TRBV4-2
CATSRDKNGELFF | TGTGCCACCAGCAGAGATAAAAACGGGGAGCTGTTTTTT | . | . | TRBJ2-2 | TRBV15
CASKQQGRYGYTF | TGTGCCAGCAAACAACAGGGGCGCTATGGCTACACCTTC | . | TRBD1 | TRBJ1-2 | TRBV6-6
CASSPRNTDTQYF | TGTGCCAGCAGCCCACGTAACACAGATACGCAGTATTTT | . | . | TRBJ2-3 | TRBV7-8
CASSQRDRGKVGELFF | TGTGCCAGCAGCCAGAGGGACAGGGGGAAAGTCGGGGAGCTGTTTTTT | few | TRBD1 | TRBJ2-2 | TRBV5-4
CSARGQGAGELFF | TGCAGTGCTAGAGGACAGGGAGCCGGGGAGCTGTTTTTT | . | TRBD1 | TRBJ2-2 | TRBV20-1
CASSLEGGMYNEQFF | TGTGCCAGCAGCTTAGAGGGGGGGATGTACAATGAGCAGTTCTTC | . | . | TRBJ2-1 | TRBV7-2
CASSLTASGDEKFF | TGTGCCAGCAGCTTGACAGCTAGCGGTGATGAGAAGTTCTTC | many | TRBD2 | TRBJ2-1 | TRBV3-1
CASSQGLGENEQFF | TGCGCCAGCAGCCAAGGGCTCGGGGAGAATGAGCAGTTCTTC | . | . | TRBJ2-1 | TRBV4-1
CASSLYPGSYNSPLHF | TGTGCCAGCAGCCTCTACCCAGGGTCCTATAATTCACCCCTCCACTTT | . | . | TRBJ1-6 | TRBV7-2
CASSPGAGGMETQYF | TGTGCCAGCAGCCCCGGGGCAGGGGGCATGGAGACCCAGTACTTC | once | TRBD1 | TRBJ2-5 | TRBV7-2
CASSRPGEGRGYTF | TGCGCCAGCAGCCGGCCGGGGGAAGGTCGAGGCTACACCTTC | . | . | TRBJ1-2 | TRBV5-1
CASSALDSTDTQYF | TGTGCCAGCAGTGCACTCGACAGCACAGATACGCAGTATTTT | few | . | TRBJ2-3 | TRBV6-1
CASSLGAGAASDEQYF | TGCGCCAGCAGCTTGGGAGCGGGGGCGGCCTCCGACGAGCAGTACTTC | . | TRBD2 | TRBJ2-7 | TRBV5-1
CATSRDPRGGTETQYF | TGTGCCACCAGCAGAGATCCGCGGGGGGGCACGGAGACCCAGTACTTC | . | TRBD2 | TRBJ2-5 | TRBV15
CASSHRGPSNQPQHF | TGTGCCAGCAGCCACAGGGGGCCGAGCAATCAGCCCCAGCATTTT | few | TRBD1 | TRBJ1-5 | TRBV12-3/TRBV12-4
CASRQGIGNEQFF | TGTGCCAGCAGACAGGGGATCGGGAATGAGCAGTTCTTC | medium-sized | TRBD1 | TRBJ2-1 | TRBV12-3/TRBV12-4
CASSPGGTSGFDIQYF | TGTGCCAGCTCACCTGGAGGGACTAGCGGGTTTGACATTCAGTACTTC | . | TRBD2 | TRBJ2-4 | TRBV18
CASSPKIGAPFADTQYF | TGTGCCAGCAGCCCGAAGATCGGGGCCCCTTTTGCAGATACGCAGTATTTT | . | . | TRBJ2-3 | TRBV11-2
CASSQTGTGGGQYF | TGTGCCAGCAGCCAGACCGGGACAGGGGGCGGGCAGTACTTC | . | TRBD1 | TRBJ2-7 | TRBV3-1
CASSEYMGLETQYF | TGTGCCAGCAGTGAATATATGGGTTTAGAGACCCAGTACTTC | . | . | TRBJ2-5 | TRBV25-1
CASSLVLRGEQYF | TGTGCCAGCAGTTTAGTCCTCAGGGGCGAGCAGTACTTC | . | . | TRBJ2-7 | TRBV12-3/TRBV12-4
CASSYSIMQGAINTEAFF | TGTGCCAGCAGTTACTCGATTATGCAGGGGGCGATTAACACTGAAGCTTTCTTT | few | TRBD1 | TRBJ1-1 | TRBV6-2/TRBV6-3
CAISEGSGANVLTF | TGTGCCATCAGTGAAGGGTCTGGGGCCAACGTCCTGACTTTC | few | . | TRBJ2-6 | TRBV10-3
CASSFLAGAPQYF | TGTGCCAGCAGCTTTCTAGCGGGGGCCCCGCAGTATTTT | many | TRBD2 | TRBJ2-3 | TRBV7-2
CASSPYGRTDEQFF | TGTGCCAGCAGCCCTTATGGACGGACGGATGAGCAGTTCTTC | . | . | TRBJ2-1 | TRBV7-2